The 13 T cell receptor beta chains presented below share a single source sample, sequenced in a study of shared clonotypes between healthy human individuals. Here immunoSEQ multiplex PCR was the method, and the copy in TCRdb shows in-frame clones only, minus some. The data show 300,000 to 400,000 clones, with more than 60% seen just once and less than 11% held by the top ten. The sequencing input was memory CD4+ T cells sorted from blood. The sample's subset: CD45RA-negative fraction. These receptors were collected from a man under 40 in good health.

This chain joins TRBV7-9 and TRBJ2-2; D unclear. The CDR3 extends over 13 amino acids. With 2 bases removed from V and 7 bases from J, the gap between germline ends came to 8 bases. Germline lookup yields CDR1 SEHNR and CDR2 FQNEAQ (reference sequence). CDR3: CASSLLVGGELFF. The DNA of the CDR3 is TGTGCCAGCAGCTTACTTGTCGGCGGGGAGCTGTTTTTT.

V and J are TRBV28 and TRBJ2-7; a weak D match, TRBD1 (5 bases). Germline V gene sequence: CDR1 MDHEN, CDR2 SYDVKM. Trimming took 6 bases from V and 5 from J, leaving 11 bases between them. The CDR3 has 12 residues. CDR3 in amino acids: CASSSFRDEQYF. The CDR3 nucleotides read TGTGCCAGCAGCTCCTTCAGGGACGAGCAGTACTTC.

Of note for this clone: This same CDR3 is encoded by further DNA sequences in the sample. V gene TRBV7-9 combines with J gene TRBJ2-1; 9 nucleotides match TRBD2. Losses at the gene ends were 0 bases for V and 4 bases for J; bases not matched to a gene: 4. The CDR3 covers 16 residues. Germline V lookup: CDR1 SEHNR, CDR2 FQNEAQ (reference sequence). As DNA, the CDR3 is TGTGCCAGCAGCTTAGCGCTAGCGGGGACATACAATGAGCAGTTCTTC. This gives the protein CASSLALAGTYNEQFF. Looking up the rest from reference TRBV7-9 and TRBJ2-1 gives the full variable domain: DTGVSQNPRHKITKRGQNVTFRCDPISEHNRLYWYRQTLGQGPEFLTYFQNEAQLEKSRLLSDRFSAERPKGSFSTLEIQRTEQGDSAMYLCASSLALAGTYNEQFFGPGTRLTVL.

This clone has a count of ten or more. This rearrangement joins TRBV10-3 to TRBJ2-1; 8 bases fit TRBD1. CDR3 size: 13 residues. Germline assignment: CDR1 ENHRY and CDR2 SYGVKD. The ends lost 7 bases at V and 9 bases at J; junction bases unmatched: 8. The CDR3 DNA follows: TGTGCCATCACCCAGACAGGGGACGCTGAGCAGTTCTTC. Its protein is CAITQTGDAEQFF.

This clone was recorded at least ten times. The chain uses TRBV5-6 and TRBJ2-7; unclear D gene. The CDR3 runs 16 residues. Looked up from germline, CDR1 is SGHDT and CDR2 is YYEEEE. With 4 bases removed from V and 0 bases from J, the gap between germline ends came to 17 bases. CDR3 sequence (DNA): TGTGCCAGCAGCGGTAAACTGGTTACTAACTCCTACGAGCAGTACTTC. Translated, it gives CASSGKLVTNSYEQYF.

This clone came up once. The rearrangement links TRBV7-2 to TRBJ2-5; 10 nucleotides match TRBD1. The V and J ends lost 5 bases and 5 bases, in that order; junction bases with no gene match: 5. The CDR3 has 14 residues. Looked up from germline, CDR1 is SGHTA and CDR2 is FQGNSA. DNA of the CDR3: TGTGCCAGCAGCCTTGACAGGGGGCGTGAGACCCAGTACTTC. It yields the protein CASSLDRGRETQYF.

This clone has just a few counts. This chain uses TRBV5-4 with TRBJ2-5; 7 nucleotides match TRBD2. V shed 4 bases and J 13 bases; nucleotides not matched to a gene: 13. The germline V gene encodes CDR1 SGHNT and CDR2 YYREEE (reference sequence). CDR3 size: 13 residues. The CDR3 nucleotides read TGTGCCAGCAGCGCCGAACCAAGCGGGACCGGGTACTTC. It encodes CASSAEPSGTGYF.

The J gene is TRBJ2-5, the V gene TRBV5-8; no definite D call. Per the germline V gene, CDR1 is SGHTS and CDR2 is YDEGEE. V was pared by 0 bases and J by 2 bases, with 5 bases between. This CDR3 spans 13 amino acids. DNA for the CDR3: TGTGCCAGCAGCTTGGGGCCACAAGAGACCCAGTACTTC. The encoded protein is CASSLGPQETQYF.

This clone came up a few times. The rearrangement uses TRBV7-9 and TRBJ2-3; D is unresolved. The V and J ends lost 5 bases and 5 bases respectively, with 8 bases between them. The CDR3 sequence is 12 residues long. Per germline, CDR1 SEHNR and CDR2 FQNEAQ (reference sequence). Here the CDR3 reads CASSLLIDTQYF. CDR3 sequence (DNA): TGTGCCAGCAGCCTACTAATAGATACGCAGTATTTT.

This clone came up a few times. The sample has other DNA sequences that encode this CDR3 too. As DNA, the CDR3 is TGTGCCAGCAGCCTAGGGACACGAAACACCGGGGAGCTGTTTTTT. This gives the protein CASSLGTRNTGELFF. The V gene is TRBV5-4, the J gene TRBJ2-2; D possibly corresponds to TRBD1 (6 bases). Germline V gene data show CDR1 as SGHNT and CDR2 as YYREEE (reference sequence). The V end lost 4 bases, the J end lost 2 bases, and 12 bases lay between the germline ends. The CDR3 totals 15 residues.

The V gene is TRBV5-1, the J gene TRBJ1-1, with 7 bases lining up with TRBD1. Unmatched junction bases numbered 12, after V lost 0 bases and J lost 10 bases. The CDR3 has 15 residues. Germline V lookup: CDR1 SGHRS, CDR2 YFSETQ. The CDR3 sequence: CASSLAGTAGEGAFF. CDR3 DNA sequence: TGCGCCAGCAGCTTGGCCGGGACAGCCGGTGAGGGAGCTTTCTTT.

The V gene is TRBV2, the J gene TRBJ1-4, with 7 bases matching TRBD1. Germline V gene data show CDR1 as SNHLY and CDR2 as FYNNEI. This CDR3 is built from 14 residues. The junction had 5 bases not matched to a gene; V was cut back by 6 bases and J by 4 bases. CDR3: CASRTGQLNEKLFF. The CDR3, as DNA: TGTGCCAGCAGGACGGGACAGCTTAATGAAAAACTGTTTTTT.

The V call is TRBV6-1, the J call TRBJ2-7; D could derive from TRBD1 or TRBD2 (5 bases each). Trimming pared 4 bases from V and 4 bases from J, leaving 17 bases between. Germline CDR1 MNHNS, CDR2 SASEGT. The CDR3 loop spans 15 amino acids. The CDR3 sequence: CASSVGARRPYEQYF. CDR3 in DNA: TGTGCCAGCAGTGTCGGGGCAAGGAGGCCATACGAGCAGTACTTC.